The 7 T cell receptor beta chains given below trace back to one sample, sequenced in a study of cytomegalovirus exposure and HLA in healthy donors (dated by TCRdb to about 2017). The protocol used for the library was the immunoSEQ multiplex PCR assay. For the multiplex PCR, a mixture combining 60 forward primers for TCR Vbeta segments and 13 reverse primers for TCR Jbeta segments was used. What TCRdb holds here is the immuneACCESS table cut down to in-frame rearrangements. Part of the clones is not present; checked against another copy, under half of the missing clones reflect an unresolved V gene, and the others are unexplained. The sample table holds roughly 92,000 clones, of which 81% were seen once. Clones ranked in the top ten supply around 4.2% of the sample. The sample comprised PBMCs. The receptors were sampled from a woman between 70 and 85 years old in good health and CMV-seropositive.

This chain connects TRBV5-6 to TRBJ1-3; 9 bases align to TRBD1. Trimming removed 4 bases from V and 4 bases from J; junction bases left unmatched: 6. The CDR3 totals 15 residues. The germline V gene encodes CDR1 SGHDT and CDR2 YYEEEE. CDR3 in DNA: TGTGCCAGCAGCGCCGACGGGACAGGGGGAAACACCATATATTTT. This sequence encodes CASSADGTGGNTIYF.

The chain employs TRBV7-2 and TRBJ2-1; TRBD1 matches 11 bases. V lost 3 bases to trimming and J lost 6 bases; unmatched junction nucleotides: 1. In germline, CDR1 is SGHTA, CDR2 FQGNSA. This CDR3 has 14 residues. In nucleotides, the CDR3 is TGTGCCAGCAGCTTCGGACAGGGGGCCAATGAGCAGTTCTTC. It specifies CASSFGQGANEQFF.

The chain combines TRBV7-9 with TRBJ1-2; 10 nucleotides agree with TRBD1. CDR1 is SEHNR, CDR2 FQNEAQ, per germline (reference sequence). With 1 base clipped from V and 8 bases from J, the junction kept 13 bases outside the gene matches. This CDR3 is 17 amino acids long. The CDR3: CASSLDLVFGQGGGYTF. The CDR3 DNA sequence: TGTGCCAGCAGCTTAGATCTGGTTTTCGGACAGGGGGGCGGCTACACCTTC.

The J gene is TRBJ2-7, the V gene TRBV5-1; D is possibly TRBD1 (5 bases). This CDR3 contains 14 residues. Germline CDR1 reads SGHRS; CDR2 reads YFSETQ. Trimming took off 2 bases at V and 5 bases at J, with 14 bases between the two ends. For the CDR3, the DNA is TGCGCCAGCAGCTTTGGTTCGCAGGGAAACGAGCAGTACTTC. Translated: CASSFGSQGNEQYF. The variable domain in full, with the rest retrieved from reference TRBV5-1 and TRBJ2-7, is KAGVTQTPRYLIKTRGQQVTLSCSPISGHRSVSWYQQTPGQGLQFLFEYFSETQRNKGNFPGRFSGRQFSNSRSEMNVSTLELGDSALYLCASSFGSQGNEQYFGPGTRLTVT.

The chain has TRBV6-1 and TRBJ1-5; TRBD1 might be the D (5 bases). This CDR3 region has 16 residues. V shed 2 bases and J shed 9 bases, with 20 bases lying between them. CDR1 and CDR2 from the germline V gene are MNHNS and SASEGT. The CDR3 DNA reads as TGTGCCAGCAGTGAAAGGGGCAAACCCCAATCATGGCCCCAGCATTTT. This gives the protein CASSERGKPQSWPQHF.

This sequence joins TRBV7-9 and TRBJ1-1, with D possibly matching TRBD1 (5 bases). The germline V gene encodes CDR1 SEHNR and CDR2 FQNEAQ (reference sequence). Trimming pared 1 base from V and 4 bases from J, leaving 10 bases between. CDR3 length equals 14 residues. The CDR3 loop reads CASSLEGLGTEAFF. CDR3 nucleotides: TGTGCCAGCAGCTTAGAGGGGTTGGGCACTGAAGCTTTCTTT.

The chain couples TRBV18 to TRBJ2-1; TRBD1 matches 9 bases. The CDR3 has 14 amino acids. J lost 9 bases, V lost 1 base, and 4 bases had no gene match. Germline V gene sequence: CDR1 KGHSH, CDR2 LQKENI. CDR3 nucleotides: TGTGCCAGCTCACCACGCACAGGGGGCGTTGAGCAGTTCTTC. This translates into CASSPRTGGVEQFF.